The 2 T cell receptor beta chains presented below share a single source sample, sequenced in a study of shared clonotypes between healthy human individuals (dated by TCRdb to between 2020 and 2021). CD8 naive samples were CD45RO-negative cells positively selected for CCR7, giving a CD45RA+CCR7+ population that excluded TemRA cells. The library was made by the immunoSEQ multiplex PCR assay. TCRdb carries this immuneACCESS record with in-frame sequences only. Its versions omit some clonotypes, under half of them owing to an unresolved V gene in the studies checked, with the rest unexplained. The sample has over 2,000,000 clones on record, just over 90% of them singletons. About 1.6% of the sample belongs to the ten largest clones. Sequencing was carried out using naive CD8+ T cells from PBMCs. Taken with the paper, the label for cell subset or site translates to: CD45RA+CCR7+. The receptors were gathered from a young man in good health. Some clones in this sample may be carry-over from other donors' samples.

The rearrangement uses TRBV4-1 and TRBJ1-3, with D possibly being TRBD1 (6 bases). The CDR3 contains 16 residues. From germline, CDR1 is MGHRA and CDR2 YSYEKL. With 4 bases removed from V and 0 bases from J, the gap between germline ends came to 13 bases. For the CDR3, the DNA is TGCGCCAGCAGCCCAGACAGGCCTTACTCTGGAAACACCATATATTTT. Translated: CASSPDRPYSGNTIYF.

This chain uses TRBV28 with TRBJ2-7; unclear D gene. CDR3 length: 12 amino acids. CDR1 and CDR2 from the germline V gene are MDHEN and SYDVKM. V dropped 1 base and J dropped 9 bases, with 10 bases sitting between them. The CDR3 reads CASSLSIYSQYF. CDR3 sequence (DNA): TGTGCCAGCAGTTTATCGATTTATTCGCAGTACTTC.